This T cell receptor beta chain was found in a study of OX40 agonist ivuxolimab in advanced cancers. TCRdb's table, derived via immunoSEQ multiplex PCR, lists solely in-frame clones and lacks some. The sample carries tens of thousands of clones, under 95% recorded once. Findings and limits, study-wide: Clonal expansion from baseline to week 6 occurred in both CD4+ and CD8+ T cells.

The J segment lost 6 bases and the V segment lost 5 bases, leaving 3 bases of the junction unmatched. The CDR3 spans 13 residues. Germline CDR1 reads SGHRS; CDR2 reads YFSETQ. As regards this clone: The antigen is not known.

The rearrangement joins TRBV5-1 to TRBJ2-1; TRBD2 aligns across 9 bases. Sequences were derived from CD4+ or CD8+ T cells sorted from blood, sampled in a trial of the OX40 agonist ivuxolimab. The origin of this receptor is an adult with an advanced solid tumor such as melanoma, head and neck, liver or kidney cancer. The CDR3: CASRASGINEQFF. The CDR3 region has the DNA TGCGCCAGCAGGGCTAGCGGGATCAATGAGCAGTTCTTC.